Shown below are 9 T cell receptor beta chains from a single sample sequenced in a study of blood T cell repertoires in COVID-19. Using immunoSEQ multiplex PCR, the repertoire was profiled, and TCRdb retains in-frame clones only, with some absent. The sample has about 80,000 clones; around 88% are singletons. Input material: peripheral blood. All receptors derive from a woman older than 75 with acute or convalescent COVID-19.

The gene calls are TRBV30 and TRBJ1-3; D call uncertain. V was trimmed by 2 bases and J by 2 bases, leaving 10 bases between them. In germline, CDR1 is GTSNPN, CDR2 SVGIG (reference sequence). The CDR3 is 14 amino acids. CDR3 sequence reads: CAWSPGFTGNTIYF. The CDR3 coding sequence is TGTGCCTGGAGTCCAGGTTTTACTGGAAACACCATATATTTT.

The V call is TRBV5-1, the J call TRBJ1-5; TRBD1 matches 9 bases. The CDR3 runs 14 residues. The trim removed 2 bases at V and 7 bases at J, leaving 4 bases unmatched. Germline CDR1 reads SGHRS; CDR2 reads YFSETQ. The CDR3 DNA reads TGCGCCAGCAGCTTAACAGGGGGCGGGCAGCCCCAGCATTTT. Translation: CASSLTGGGQPQHF.

The chain is built from TRBV5-1 and TRBJ2-4, with TRBD2 as a possible D gene (5 bases). Germline V gene sequence: CDR1 SGHRS, CDR2 YFSETQ. Trimming removed 3 bases at V and 6 bases at J, with 13 bases between. The length of the CDR3 is 14 residues. CDR3: CASSSTAAVNIQYF. The CDR3 DNA follows: TGCGCCAGCAGCTCAACGGCAGCGGTAAACATTCAGTACTTC.

This clone was picked up one time. The chain uses TRBV30 and TRBJ1-1, with D hard to call. CDR3 length: 13 amino acids. CDR1 is GTSNPN, CDR2 SVGIG, per germline (reference sequence). V was pared by 0 bases and J by 6 bases, with 11 bases between. CDR3 protein: CAWSVLATAEAFF. The DNA of the CDR3 is TGTGCCTGGAGTGTTTTGGCAACCGCTGAAGCTTTCTTT.

The rearrangement links TRBV18 to TRBJ2-5; no definite D call. Trimming shortened V by 3 bases and J by 4 bases, and 6 bases separated the two germline ends. Germline CDR1 reads KGHSH; CDR2 reads LQKENI. The CDR3 has 12 amino acids. Here the CDR3 DNA reads TGTGCCAGCTCACCGGAGAGAGAGACCCAGTACTTC. Translating gives CASSPERETQYF.

The chain carries TRBV3-1 (or the pseudogene TRBV3-2) and TRBJ2-5, with D perhaps matching TRBD2 (6 bases). Per germline, CDR1 LGHDT and CDR2 YNNKEL (reference sequence). The V gene lost 4 bases and the J gene lost 5 bases, with 17 bases spanning the gap. The CDR3 sequence is 15 residues long. CDR3 in amino acids: CASSLRDLGPETQYF. As DNA, the CDR3 is TGTGCCAGCAGCCTCCGGGACTTGGGCCCGGAGACCCAGTACTTC.

DNA for the CDR3: TGTGCCAGTAGTTTCGGGCTAGCGGGAGTAGAAGCCAAAAACATTCAGTACTTC. Translated, it gives CASSFGLAGVEAKNIQYF. V gene TRBV19 combines with J gene TRBJ2-4, with 10 bases aligning to TRBD2. Trimming at V came to 5 bases and at J to 0 bases, leaving 10 bases not matched to a gene. CDR3 length: 18 amino acids. Germline V CDR1 and CDR2: LNHDA, SQIVND (reference sequence).

The chain joins TRBV5-1 to TRBJ1-3, with 7 positions matching TRBD1. The CDR3 has 15 residues. CDR1 is SGHRS and CDR2 is YFSETQ in the germline V gene. With V trimmed by 4 bases and J by 2 bases, 6 bases remained unmatched. The CDR3 nucleotides read TGCGCCAGCAGCCAGGGACAGAGCCCTGGAAACACCATATATTTT. It specifies CASSQGQSPGNTIYF.

This chain links TRBV28 with TRBJ2-5; D might be TRBD1 (5 bases). Trimming stripped 1 base from V and 5 bases from J, with 8 bases between. The CDR3 has 13 residues. CDR1 and CDR2 (germline): MDHEN, SYDVKM. The CDR3, as DNA: TGTGCCAGCAGTTTATCAGGGTGGGAGACCCAGTACTTC. Its protein is CASSLSGWETQYF.